These 14 T cell receptor beta chains were sequenced from one sample in a study of blood T cell repertoires in COVID-19. Libraries were prepared by immunoSEQ multiplex PCR; TCRdb keeps only in-frame clonotypes and omits some of them. The table has over 130,000 clones, roughly four fifths seen once. Sequencing was carried out using PBMCs or T cells enriched from blood (not recorded which). These receptors all stem from a woman between 18 and 29 years old who had been exposed to COVID-19.

The chain links TRBV19 to TRBJ2-5; 11 bases map to TRBD2. The CDR3 has 15 amino acids. Germline V gene sequence: CDR1 LNHDA, CDR2 SQIVND (reference sequence). V lost 5 bases to trimming and J lost 3 bases; unmatched junction nucleotides: 5. The CDR3, as DNA: TGTGCCAGTAGTGGGGCGACTAGCGGGAAAGAGACCCAGTACTTC. The encoded protein is CASSGATSGKETQYF.

The chain is built from TRBV12-5 and TRBJ1-5; 8 positions agree with TRBD1. CDR1 is LGHNT and CDR2 is FRNRAP in the germline V gene. The CDR3 totals 15 residues. V lost 6 bases, J lost 6 bases, and 10 bases stayed unmatched. This CDR3 reads CASGPDRGRGQPQHF. The CDR3 DNA reads as TGTGCTAGTGGCCCCGACAGGGGCAGGGGTCAGCCCCAGCATTTT.

The chain is built from TRBV16 and TRBJ1-1, with 7 bases aligning to TRBD1. V shed 4 bases, J shed 3 bases, and the junction held 5 bases outside the gene matches. Germline V gene data show CDR1 as KGHSY and CDR2 as FQNENV. This CDR3 has 14 amino acids. The CDR3 bases are TGTGCCAGCAGCCTGGGACAGTTGGACACTGAAGCTTTCTTT. Its translation: CASSLGQLDTEAFF. Using reference TRBV16 and TRBJ1-1 for the parts outside the CDR3, the full variable domain is GEEVAQTPKHLVRGEGQKAKLYCAPIKGHSYVFWYQQVLKNEFKFLISFQNENVFDETGMPKERFSAKCLPNSPCSLEIQATKLEDSAVYFCASSLGQLDTEAFFGQGTRLTVV.

This chain joins TRBV5-1 and TRBJ2-2, with D unresolved. The CDR3 length is 16 residues. V dropped 4 bases and J dropped 3 bases, with 16 bases sitting between them. Germline V gives CDR1 SGHRS, CDR2 YFSETQ. CDR3 sequence (DNA): TGCGCCAGCAGCCCCCAACCAGGTCGTTACACCGGGGAGCTGTTTTTT. This gives the protein CASSPQPGRYTGELFF.

About this clone: An end of the junction does not agree with germline; a read error may underlie this. The chain uses TRBV6-4 and TRBJ2-2, with a weak D call TRBD1 (5 bases). Germline lookup yields CDR1 MRHNA and CDR2 SNTAGT. CDR3 size: 14 residues. The CDR3 sequence is CASSDEADTGELFF. CDR3 bases: TGTGCCAGCAGTGACGAGGCGGACACAGGGGAGCTGTTTTTT.

The chain couples TRBV9 to TRBJ1-4, with a possible D match to TRBD1 (5 bases). The CDR3 is 14 residues long. CDR1 and CDR2 from the germline V gene are SGDLS and YYNGEE. The germline V and J ends were trimmed by 4 bases and 2 bases, with 9 bases remaining between them. CDR3 sequence (DNA): TGTGCCAGCAGCCCGCAGGGTACTAATGAAAAACTGTTTTTT. Protein sequence: CASSPQGTNEKLFF.

The rearrangement joins TRBV11-2 to TRBJ2-1; D gene uncertain. Germline V gives CDR1 SGHAT, CDR2 FQNNGV. Deletions cut 6 bases from V and 2 bases from J, with 8 bases between. This CDR3 spans 13 amino acids. The CDR3 nucleotides read TGTGCCAGCAGAAGGCTAGCCTACAATGAGCAGTTCTTC. It encodes CASRRLAYNEQFF.

The chain joins TRBV27 to TRBJ1-2; 7 bases match TRBD1. The CDR3 extends over 15 amino acids. Losses at the gene ends were 5 bases for V and 4 bases for J; bases not matched to a gene: 10. Per germline, CDR1 MNHEY and CDR2 SMNVEV (reference sequence). The CDR3: CASSPRHGTVYGYTF. The CDR3 bases are TGTGCCAGCAGTCCCAGGCACGGGACAGTCTATGGCTACACCTTC.

V and J are TRBV18 and TRBJ2-3; TRBD2 matches at 8 bases. The CDR3 is made up of 15 amino acids. CDR1 is KGHSH and CDR2 is LQKENI in the germline V gene. J gave up 1 base and V 3 bases, and 3 bases lay outside the gene matches. CDR3 nucleotide sequence: TGTGCCAGCTCACCTCAGACTAGCGGCACAGATACGCAGTATTTT. Protein: CASSPQTSGTDTQYF.

For this clone: This sample includes further DNA sequences coding for the same CDR3. The rearrangement links TRBV19 to TRBJ1-2; 10 nucleotides line up with TRBD1. CDR1 LNHDA and CDR2 SQIVND come from the germline V gene (reference sequence). The CDR3 has 15 amino acids. J lost 3 bases, V lost 4 bases, and 5 bases had no gene match. The CDR3 DNA reads TGTGCCAGTAGTACGCCCGGGACAGGGGACTATGGCTACACCTTC. Its translation: CASSTPGTGDYGYTF.

The chain links TRBV6-2 or TRBV6-3 to TRBJ2-7; D might be TRBD1 (5 bases). The CDR3 length is 15 residues. Trimming removed 2 bases from V and 0 bases from J, with 11 bases in between. Germline V CDR1 and CDR2: MNHEY, SVGEGT. The CDR3 sequence is CASSYRLDSSYEQYF. CDR3 bases: TGTGCCAGCAGTTACCGTCTCGACAGCTCCTACGAGCAGTACTTC.

The chain has TRBV19 and TRBJ1-6; TRBD1 agrees at 7 bases. V trimming: 5 bases; J trimming: 7 bases; junction bases outside the gene matches: 8. Germline lookup yields CDR1 LNHDA and CDR2 SQIVND (reference sequence). The CDR3 totals 15 residues. The CDR3 DNA reads as TGTGCCAGTAGTCCACTTGACAGGGAGAATTCACCCCTCCACTTT. Protein product: CASSPLDRENSPLHF.

The CDR3 nucleotides are TGCGCCAGCAGCCAAGTTGGGGGCGGAGGCTACACCTTC. Protein: CASSQVGGGGYTF. J is TRBJ1-2 and V is TRBV4-1, with a tentative D call TRBD1 (6 bases). The germline V and J ends were trimmed by 1 base and 8 bases, with 11 bases remaining between them. Germline V gene data show CDR1 as MGHRA and CDR2 as YSYEKL. The length of the CDR3 is 13 residues.

The gene calls are TRBV7-7 and TRBJ2-2, with 14 bases fitting TRBD2. Trimming cost V 2 bases and J 4 bases; bases outside gene matches: 9. Looked up from germline, CDR1 is SSHAT and CDR2 is FNYEAQ (reference sequence). This CDR3 contains 19 residues. The chain's CDR3 is CASSLWKGLAGAVTGELFF. In nucleotides, the CDR3 is TGTGCCAGCAGCTTATGGAAGGGACTAGCGGGAGCGGTCACCGGGGAGCTGTTTTTT. Filled out from reference TRBV7-7 and TRBJ2-2, the complete variable domain reads GAGVSQSPRYKVTKRGQDVTLRCDPISSHATLYWYQQALGQGPEFLTYFNYEAQPDKSGLPSDRFSAERPEGSISTLTIQRTEQRDSAMYRCASSLWKGLAGAVTGELFFGEGSRLTVL.